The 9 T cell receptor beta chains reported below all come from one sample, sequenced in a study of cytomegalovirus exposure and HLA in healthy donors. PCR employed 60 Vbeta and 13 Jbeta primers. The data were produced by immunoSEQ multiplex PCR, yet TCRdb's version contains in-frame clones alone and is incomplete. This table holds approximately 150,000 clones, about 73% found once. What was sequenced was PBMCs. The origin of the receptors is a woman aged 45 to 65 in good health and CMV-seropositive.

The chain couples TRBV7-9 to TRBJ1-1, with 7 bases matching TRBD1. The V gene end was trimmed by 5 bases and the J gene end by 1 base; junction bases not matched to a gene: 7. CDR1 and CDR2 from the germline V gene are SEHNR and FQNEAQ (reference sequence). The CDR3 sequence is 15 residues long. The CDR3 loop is CASSPRQGGNTEAFF. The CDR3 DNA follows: TGTGCCAGCAGCCCACGACAGGGCGGGAACACTGAAGCTTTCTTT.

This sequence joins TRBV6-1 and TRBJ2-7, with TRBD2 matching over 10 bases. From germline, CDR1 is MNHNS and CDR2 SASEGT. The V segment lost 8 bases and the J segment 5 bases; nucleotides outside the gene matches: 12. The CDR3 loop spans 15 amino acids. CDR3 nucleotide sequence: TGTGCCAGCCGGTCCATGTCAGCGGGGGGGAACGAGCAGTACTTC. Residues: CASRSMSAGGNEQYF.

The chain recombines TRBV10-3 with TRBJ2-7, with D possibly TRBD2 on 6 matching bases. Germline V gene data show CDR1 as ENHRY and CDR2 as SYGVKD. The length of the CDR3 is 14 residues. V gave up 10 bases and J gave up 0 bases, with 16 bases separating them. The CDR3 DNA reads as TGTGCCACGGGCGGGGACCGCGGCTCCTACGAGCAGTACTTC. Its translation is CATGGDRGSYEQYF.

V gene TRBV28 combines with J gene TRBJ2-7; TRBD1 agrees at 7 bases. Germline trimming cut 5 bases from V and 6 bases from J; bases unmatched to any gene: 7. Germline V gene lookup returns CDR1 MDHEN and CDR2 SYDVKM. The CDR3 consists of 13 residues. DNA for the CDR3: TGTGCCAGCAGTCCCCAAACAGGGGCCGAGCAGTACTTC. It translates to CASSPQTGAEQYF.

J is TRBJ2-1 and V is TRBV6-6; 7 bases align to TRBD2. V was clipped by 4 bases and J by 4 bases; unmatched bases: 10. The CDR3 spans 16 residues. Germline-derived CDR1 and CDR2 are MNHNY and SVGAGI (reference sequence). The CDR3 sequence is CASSSQGAGLYNEQFF. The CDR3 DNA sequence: TGTGCCAGCAGTTCCCAGGGAGCGGGGTTATACAATGAGCAGTTCTTC.

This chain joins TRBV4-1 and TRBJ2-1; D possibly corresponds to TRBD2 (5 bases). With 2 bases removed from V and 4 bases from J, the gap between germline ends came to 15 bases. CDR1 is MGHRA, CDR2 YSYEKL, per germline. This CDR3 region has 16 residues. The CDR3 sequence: CASSQSWGAVYNEQFF. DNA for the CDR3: TGCGCCAGCAGCCAATCCTGGGGAGCGGTGTACAATGAGCAGTTCTTC.

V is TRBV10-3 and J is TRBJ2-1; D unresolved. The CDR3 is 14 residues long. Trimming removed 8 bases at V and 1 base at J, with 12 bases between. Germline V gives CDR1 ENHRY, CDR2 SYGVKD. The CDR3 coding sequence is TGTGCCATCGAACGACCCAGGTCCTACAATGAGCAGTTCTTC. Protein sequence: CAIERPRSYNEQFF.

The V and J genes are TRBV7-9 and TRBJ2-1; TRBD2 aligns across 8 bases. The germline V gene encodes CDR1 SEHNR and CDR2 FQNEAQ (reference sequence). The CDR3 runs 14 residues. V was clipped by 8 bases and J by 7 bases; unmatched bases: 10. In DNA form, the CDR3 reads TGTGCCAGCGACGGGGGGGAGTCTAAGAATGAGCAGTTCTTC. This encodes CASDGGESKNEQFF.

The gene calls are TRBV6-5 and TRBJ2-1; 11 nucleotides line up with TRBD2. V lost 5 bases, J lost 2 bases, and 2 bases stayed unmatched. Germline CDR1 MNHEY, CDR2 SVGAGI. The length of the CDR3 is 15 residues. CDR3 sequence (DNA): TGTGCCAGCAGTCGGACTAGCGGGCCCTACAATGAGCAGTTCTTC. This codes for CASSRTSGPYNEQFF.